The present TCR beta chain was sequenced within a study of T cell responses to AZD1222 COVID-19 vaccine. Study-wide context: Combined were second doses at about 4 or about 12 weeks.

Findings and caveats of the study: Spike-spanning, vaccine-associated CD4 TCRs were dominant at 160-218 and 743-854. Only a handful of people who got AZD1222 tested seropositive at baseline.

Germline V CDR1 and CDR2: SGHNT, YENEEA. J lost 4 bases, V lost 5 bases, and 21 bases had no gene match. The CDR3 contains 19 residues. Points on this clone: What it binds is unknown.

Profiling relied on immunoSEQ multiplex PCR, and the TCRdb table lists in-frame clones only, not all of them. The sample lists approximately 100,000 clones; roughly 90% were seen once. The source material was peripheral blood, sampled on day 0 of AZD1222 vaccination. V is TRBV11-3 and J is TRBJ1-1, with TRBD1 identical over 8 bases. This receptor was obtained from an adult in good health. The CDR3 here is CASSPGQGSPVLRGTEAFF. CDR3 coding DNA: TGTGCCAGCAGCCCCGGACAGGGCTCCCCGGTCCTTCGGGGCACTGAAGCTTTCTTT.